Sequencing of this T cell receptor beta chain was carried out in a study of T cells in women clearing cervical HPV infection. As regards this clone: With the read ending 3 residues before the CDR3 end, the germline J gene is used to fill in that end.

The CDR3 is 14 residues long. Per the germline V gene, CDR1 is SEHNR and CDR2 is FQNEAQ (reference sequence). V shed 6 bases, J shed 5 bases, and the junction held 5 bases outside the gene matches. Using immunoSEQ multiplex PCR, the repertoire was profiled, and TCRdb retains in-frame clones only, with some absent. The sample data list tens of thousands of clones. The chain links TRBV7-9 to TRBJ2-7; TRBD2 matches 12 bases. The specimen was blood buffy coat. The receptor's source is a woman between 18 and 75 years old with a cervical HPV16 infection that either progressed to CIN3+ or cleared (not recorded which). CDR3 bases read: TGTGCCAGCAGGACTAGCGGGAGCATCGACGAG. This translates into CASRTSGSIDE. The full CDR3 protein reads CASRTSGSIDEQYF.